This is a list of T cell receptor beta chains from one sample in a study of blood T cell repertoires in COVID-19. Measured with immunoSEQ multiplex PCR; TCRdb has only the in-frame clones, and not every one. The sample lists around 200,000 clones; around 80% were seen once. Sequenced material: peripheral blood. These receptors originate from a woman aged 80 or over with active or convalescent COVID-19. Both conserved end residues are part of each CDR3. The order of the fields is clone size, J gene, V gene, D gene, CDR3 protein, CDR3 DNA. The D gene is left open where the match is weak. For some rows the clone size is stated as once, few or many, or as a class when expanded; others skip it.

clone_size: -; j_call: TRBJ2-1; v_call: TRBV7-3; d_call: TRBD1; cdr3_aa: CASSETGFDEQFF; cdr3_nt: TGTGCCAGCAGCGAGACAGGGTTCGATGAGCAGTTCTTC
clone_size: once; j_call: TRBJ2-3; v_call: TRBV3-1/TRBV3-2; d_call: TRBD2; cdr3_aa: CASSQGLAGGGLKGDTQYF; cdr3_nt: TGTGCCAGCAGCCAAGGACTAGCGGGGGGAGGGCTCAAAGGGGATACGCAGTATTTT
clone_size: -; j_call: TRBJ2-5; v_call: TRBV18; d_call: TRBD1; cdr3_aa: CASSPPNRGGETQYF; cdr3_nt: TGTGCCAGCTCACCACCGAACAGGGGTGGAGAGACCCAGTACTTC
clone_size: -; j_call: TRBJ1-1; v_call: TRBV9; d_call: -; cdr3_aa: CASSRRVTMNEAFF; cdr3_nt: TGTGCCAGCAGCCGACGCGTGACAATGAATGAAGCTTTCTTT
clone_size: -; j_call: TRBJ1-4; v_call: TRBV7-9; d_call: TRBD1; cdr3_aa: CASSFDRGTNEKLFF; cdr3_nt: TGTGCCAGCAGCTTCGACAGGGGAACTAATGAAAAACTGTTTTTT
clone_size: -; j_call: TRBJ1-1; v_call: TRBV28; d_call: -; cdr3_aa: CASSLEEQLAFF; cdr3_nt: TGTGCCAGCAGTTTGGAGGAGCAGTTGGCTTTCTTT
clone_size: -; j_call: TRBJ2-3; v_call: TRBV5-1; d_call: TRBD2; cdr3_aa: CASSSRLAGGPDTQYF; cdr3_nt: TGCGCCAGCAGCTCTAGACTAGCGGGGGGGCCCGATACGCAGTATTTT
clone_size: -; j_call: TRBJ2-3; v_call: TRBV4-2; d_call: -; cdr3_aa: CASSQGATGLTDTQYF; cdr3_nt: TGTGCCAGCAGCCAAGGGGCCACGGGACTTACAGATACGCAGTATTTT
clone_size: -; j_call: TRBJ2-3; v_call: TRBV9; d_call: TRBD2; cdr3_aa: CASSTQASGPDTQYF; cdr3_nt: TGTGCCAGCAGCACGCAGGCTAGCGGGCCAGATACGCAGTATTTT
clone_size: -; j_call: TRBJ2-5; v_call: TRBV19; d_call: TRBD2; cdr3_aa: CASKGLAGAQETQYF; cdr3_nt: TGTGCCAGTAAGGGACTAGCGGGGGCCCAAGAGACCCAGTACTTC
clone_size: many; j_call: TRBJ2-3; v_call: TRBV4-2; d_call: -; cdr3_aa: CASSQLRGRPTDTQYF; cdr3_nt: TGTGCCAGCAGCCAATTGCGGGGGCGACCCACAGATACGCAGTATTTT
clone_size: -; j_call: TRBJ2-7; v_call: TRBV20-1; d_call: -; cdr3_aa: CSATQGNEQYF; cdr3_nt: TGCAGTGCGACTCAGGGCAACGAGCAGTACTTC
clone_size: -; j_call: TRBJ1-2; v_call: TRBV24-1; d_call: -; cdr3_aa: CATSPDKNYGYTF; cdr3_nt: TGTGCCACCTCTCCGGACAAAAACTATGGCTACACCTTC
clone_size: -; j_call: TRBJ1-1; v_call: TRBV7-9; d_call: TRBD1; cdr3_aa: CASSLVGQGAFEAFF; cdr3_nt: TGTGCCAGCAGCTTAGTGGGACAGGGGGCGTTTGAAGCTTTCTTT
clone_size: few; j_call: TRBJ2-3; v_call: TRBV2; d_call: -; cdr3_aa: CASSTTGRSTDTQYF; cdr3_nt: TGTGCCAGCAGTACGACAGGTAGAAGCACAGATACGCAGTATTTT
clone_size: -; j_call: TRBJ1-1; v_call: TRBV27; d_call: -; cdr3_aa: CASRGFGPSNTEAFF; cdr3_nt: TGTGCCAGCAGAGGCTTTGGGCCCTCGAACACTGAAGCTTTCTTT
clone_size: -; j_call: TRBJ1-1; v_call: TRBV2; d_call: TRBD1; cdr3_aa: CASGQGAMNTEAFF; cdr3_nt: TGTGCCAGCGGGCAGGGGGCGATGAACACTGAAGCTTTCTTT
clone_size: -; j_call: TRBJ2-4; v_call: TRBV2; d_call: TRBD2; cdr3_aa: CAGSGGATSVQYF; cdr3_nt: TGTGCCGGAAGCGGGGGGGCGACTAGTGTTCAGTACTTC
clone_size: -; j_call: TRBJ1-2; v_call: TRBV5-8; d_call: -; cdr3_aa: CASSLVVYRVGYTF; cdr3_nt: TGTGCCAGCAGCTTGGTTGTGTACAGGGTCGGCTACACCTTC
clone_size: -; j_call: TRBJ1-1; v_call: TRBV6-5; d_call: -; cdr3_aa: CASSYGQSTEAFF; cdr3_nt: TGTGCCAGCAGTTACGGGCAATCCACTGAAGCTTTCTTT
clone_size: -; j_call: TRBJ2-2; v_call: TRBV18; d_call: TRBD1; cdr3_aa: CASSPDRGLATGELFF; cdr3_nt: TGTGCCAGCTCACCCGACAGGGGTTTGGCCACCGGGGAGCTGTTTTTT
clone_size: -; j_call: TRBJ2-7; v_call: TRBV7-2; d_call: TRBD1; cdr3_aa: CASSNGQGLYEQYF; cdr3_nt: TGTGCCAGCAGCAACGGACAGGGACTCTACGAGCAGTACTTC
clone_size: -; j_call: TRBJ2-7; v_call: TRBV2; d_call: TRBD2; cdr3_aa: CASSETLAGYF; cdr3_nt: TGTGCCAGCAGTGAAACACTAGCGGGGTACTTC
clone_size: -; j_call: TRBJ1-6; v_call: TRBV5-1; d_call: TRBD1; cdr3_aa: CASSLGQGSGSPLHF; cdr3_nt: TGCGCCAGCAGCTTGGGACAGGGTTCTGGCTCACCCCTCCACTTT
clone_size: -; j_call: TRBJ2-7; v_call: TRBV5-6; d_call: -; cdr3_aa: CASSFRGATYEQYF; cdr3_nt: TGTGCCAGCAGCTTCCGCGGGGCGACCTACGAGCAGTACTTC
clone_size: -; j_call: TRBJ2-5; v_call: TRBV4-2; d_call: -; cdr3_aa: CASSQVAGRLGGETQYF; cdr3_nt: TGTGCCAGCAGCCAAGTCGCGGGAAGGCTGGGCGGAGAAACCCAGTACTTC
clone_size: -; j_call: TRBJ2-7; v_call: TRBV5-1; d_call: TRBD1; cdr3_aa: CASSTQTGMYSEQYF; cdr3_nt: TGCGCCAGCAGCACGCAGACAGGGATGTATAGCGAGCAGTACTTC
clone_size: -; j_call: TRBJ1-2; v_call: TRBV12-3/TRBV12-4; d_call: TRBD1; cdr3_aa: CASSFIYRGGYTF; cdr3_nt: TGTGCCAGCAGTTTTATTTACAGGGGTGGCTACACCTTC
clone_size: -; j_call: TRBJ1-5; v_call: TRBV21-1; d_call: -; cdr3_aa: CASLRQGSNQPQHF; cdr3_nt: TGTGCCAGCTTGAGACAGGGGTCGAATCAGCCCCAGCATTTT
clone_size: -; j_call: TRBJ1-6; v_call: TRBV19; d_call: -; cdr3_aa: CASSIGSTVNSPLHF; cdr3_nt: TGTGCCAGTAGTATAGGAAGTACAGTAAATTCACCCCTCCACTTT
clone_size: -; j_call: TRBJ2-6; v_call: TRBV19; d_call: TRBD2; cdr3_aa: CASSIDVGLAVSGANVLTF; cdr3_nt: TGTGCCAGTAGTATTGACGTCGGACTAGCGGTCTCTGGGGCCAACGTCCTGACTTTC
clone_size: -; j_call: TRBJ2-5; v_call: TRBV25-1; d_call: TRBD1; cdr3_aa: CASSQPQGMGETQYF; cdr3_nt: TGTGCCAGCAGTCAACCACAGGGGATGGGAGAGACCCAGTACTTC
clone_size: many; j_call: TRBJ2-7; v_call: TRBV7-2; d_call: TRBD2; cdr3_aa: CASSLLAEHYEQYF; cdr3_nt: TGTGCCAGCAGCTTACTAGCGGAACATTACGAGCAGTACTTC
clone_size: -; j_call: TRBJ1-4; v_call: TRBV10-2; d_call: TRBD1; cdr3_aa: CASRSPDRGDGEKLFF; cdr3_nt: TGCGCCAGCAGATCCCCTGACAGGGGAGATGGTGAAAAACTGTTTTTT
clone_size: -; j_call: TRBJ1-4; v_call: TRBV12-2; d_call: -; cdr3_aa: CASRQGVGATNEKLFF; cdr3_nt: TGTGCAAGTCGCCAGGGCGTAGGGGCAACTAATGAAAAACTGTTTTTT
clone_size: few; j_call: TRBJ1-6; v_call: TRBV6-6; d_call: -; cdr3_aa: CASSLNSPLHF; cdr3_nt: TGTGCCAGCAGCCTTAATTCACCCCTCCACTTT
clone_size: -; j_call: TRBJ2-1; v_call: TRBV6-2/TRBV6-3; d_call: TRBD2; cdr3_aa: CASSYGRTRVGEQFF; cdr3_nt: TGTGCCAGCAGTTACGGGCGGACTAGGGTGGGTGAGCAGTTCTTC
clone_size: -; j_call: TRBJ2-3; v_call: TRBV15; d_call: -; cdr3_aa: CATSRRRSGEDTQYF; cdr3_nt: TGTGCCACCAGCAGACGACGGAGCGGAGAGGATACGCAGTATTTT
clone_size: -; j_call: TRBJ1-2; v_call: TRBV28; d_call: -; cdr3_aa: CASSQQGAQNYGYTF; cdr3_nt: TGTGCCAGCAGCCAACAGGGAGCCCAGAACTATGGCTACACCTTC
clone_size: -; j_call: TRBJ2-1; v_call: TRBV11-3; d_call: TRBD2; cdr3_aa: CASSLLAGSYNEQFF; cdr3_nt: TGTGCCAGCAGCTTACTAGCGGGGAGTTACAATGAGCAGTTCTTC
clone_size: -; j_call: TRBJ2-5; v_call: TRBV6-5; d_call: -; cdr3_aa: CASSPRDFQETQYF; cdr3_nt: TGTGCCAGCAGTCCTCGGGACTTCCAAGAGACCCAGTACTTC
clone_size: -; j_call: TRBJ2-1; v_call: TRBV5-1; d_call: -; cdr3_aa: CASSLTGESYNEQFF; cdr3_nt: TGCGCCAGCAGCCTGACGGGGGAATCATACAATGAGCAGTTCTTC
clone_size: -; j_call: TRBJ2-3; v_call: TRBV27; d_call: TRBD2; cdr3_aa: CASRSWTGTSGDAPYF; cdr3_nt: TGTGCCAGCAGATCCTGGACCGGGACTAGCGGGGACGCGCCCTATTTT
clone_size: -; j_call: TRBJ2-5; v_call: TRBV19; d_call: -; cdr3_aa: CASSIVPVFGETQYF; cdr3_nt: TGTGCCAGTAGTATAGTACCAGTCTTCGGGGAGACCCAGTACTTC
clone_size: -; j_call: TRBJ2-2; v_call: TRBV10-3; d_call: -; cdr3_aa: CAISGPSANTGELFF; cdr3_nt: TGTGCCATCAGTGGGCCCAGCGCGAACACCGGGGAGCTGTTTTTT
clone_size: -; j_call: TRBJ2-7; v_call: TRBV19; d_call: -; cdr3_aa: CASSTASGTEQYF; cdr3_nt: TGTGCCAGTAGCACCGCCTCAGGGACTGAGCAGTACTTC
clone_size: -; j_call: TRBJ2-7; v_call: TRBV6-6; d_call: TRBD2; cdr3_aa: CASSWTRYSYEQYF; cdr3_nt: TGTGCCAGCAGTTGGACTAGATACTCCTACGAGCAGTACTTC
clone_size: -; j_call: TRBJ1-6; v_call: TRBV3-1/TRBV3-2; d_call: TRBD1; cdr3_aa: CASSQGTGDSPLHF; cdr3_nt: TGTGCCAGCAGCCAGGGGACAGGGGATTCACCCCTCCACTTT
clone_size: -; j_call: TRBJ1-1; v_call: TRBV2; d_call: -; cdr3_aa: CASSDEANTEAFF; cdr3_nt: TGTGCCAGCAGTGACGAGGCGAACACTGAAGCTTTCTTT